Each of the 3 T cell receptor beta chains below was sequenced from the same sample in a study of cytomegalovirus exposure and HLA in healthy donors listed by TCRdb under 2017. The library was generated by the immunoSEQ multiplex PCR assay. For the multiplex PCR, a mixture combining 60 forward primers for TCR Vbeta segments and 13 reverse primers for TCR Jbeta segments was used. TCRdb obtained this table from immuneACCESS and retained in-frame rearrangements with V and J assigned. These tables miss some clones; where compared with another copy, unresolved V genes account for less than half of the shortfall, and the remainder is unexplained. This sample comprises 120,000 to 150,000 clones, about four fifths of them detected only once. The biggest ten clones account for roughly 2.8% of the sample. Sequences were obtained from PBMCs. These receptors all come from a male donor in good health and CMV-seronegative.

This chain's CDR3 is CASSFLRTDRVFTGELFF. Here the CDR3 DNA reads TGCGCCAGCAGCTTTCTGCGCACGGACAGGGTTTTCACCGGGGAGCTGTTTTTT. The gene calls are TRBV5-1 and TRBJ2-2, with 8 bases identical to TRBD1. The CDR3 covers 18 residues. V dropped 2 bases and J dropped 4; count of bases not matched to a gene: 13. The germline V gene has CDR1 SGHRS and CDR2 YFSETQ.

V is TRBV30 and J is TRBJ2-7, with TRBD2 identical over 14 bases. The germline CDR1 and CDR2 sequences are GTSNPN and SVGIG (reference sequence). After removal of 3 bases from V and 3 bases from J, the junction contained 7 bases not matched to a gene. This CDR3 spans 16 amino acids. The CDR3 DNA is TGTGCCTGGAGCACGACTAGCGGGAGGGACTACTACGAGCAGTACTTC. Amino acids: CAWSTTSGRDYYEQYF.

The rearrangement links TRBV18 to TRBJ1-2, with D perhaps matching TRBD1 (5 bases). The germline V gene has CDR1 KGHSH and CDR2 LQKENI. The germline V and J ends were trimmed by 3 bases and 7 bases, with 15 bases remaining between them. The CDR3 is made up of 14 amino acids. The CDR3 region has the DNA TGTGCCAGCTCACCGGAGGGACCCCTGGGTGGCTACACCTTC. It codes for CASSPEGPLGGYTF.